Below are 18 T cell receptor beta chains sequenced from a single sample in a study of T cell responses to AZD1222 COVID-19 vaccine. Some clones are missing from TCRdb's copy, which holds only in-frame ones; the method was immunoSEQ multiplex PCR. The data contain 95,000 to 150,000 clones, 80% to 90% of them seen just once; the ten biggest clones take up 7.7%. The source material was peripheral blood, sampled on day 0 of AZD1222 vaccination. The receptors shown here come from an adult in good health.

The V gene is TRBV5-1, the J gene TRBJ1-4; tentative D call: TRBD1 (6 bases). Germline CDR1 SGHRS, CDR2 YFSETQ. Between the trimmed V and J ends, which lost 4 bases and 8 bases, there was a span of 12 bases. The CDR3 extends over 13 amino acids. The CDR3 DNA follows: TGCGCCAGCAGCACGTTGGGGGCGGAAAAACTGTTTTTT. It specifies CASSTLGAEKLFF. The full variable domain, completed using reference TRBV5-1 and TRBJ1-4, is KAGVTQTPRYLIKTRGQQVTLSCSPISGHRSVSWYQQTPGQGLQFLFEYFSETQRNKGNFPGRFSGRQFSNSRSEMNVSTLELGDSALYLCASSTLGAEKLFFGSGTQLSVL.

The V call is TRBV2, the J call TRBJ2-3; TRBD2 matches at 12 bases. The CDR3 covers 15 residues. The V gene's germline CDR1 is SNHLY and CDR2 FYNNEI. V trimming: 6 bases; J trimming: 3 bases; junction bases outside the gene matches: 4. The CDR3, as DNA: TGTGCCAGCAGACTACTAGCGGGAGGAACAGATACGCAGTATTTT. As protein: CASRLLAGGTDTQYF. The full variable domain, its missing parts supplied by reference TRBV2 and TRBJ2-3, is EPEVTQTPSHQVTQMGQEVILRCVPISNHLYFYWYRQILGQKVEFLVSFYNNEISEKSEIFDDQFSVERPDGSNFTLKIRSTKLEDSAMYFCASRLLAGGTDTQYFGPGTRLTVL.

V is TRBV19 and J is TRBJ2-1; 8 bases line up with TRBD2. CDR1 is LNHDA and CDR2 is SQIVND in the germline V gene (reference sequence). The CDR3 runs 15 residues. V shed 3 bases, J shed 6 bases, and the junction held 7 bases outside the gene matches. CDR3 in amino acids: CASSISGRNANEQFF. For the CDR3, the DNA is TGTGCCAGTAGTATCAGCGGGAGAAACGCCAATGAGCAGTTCTTC.

This clone was detected only a few times. This chain connects TRBV19 to TRBJ2-1; 12 nucleotides match TRBD2. J lost 9 bases, V lost 9 bases, and 6 bases had no gene match. Germline lookup yields CDR1 LNHDA and CDR2 SQIVND (reference sequence). CDR3 length equals 13 residues. CDR3 in amino acids: CASKTSGSFEQFF. In DNA, the CDR3 is TGTGCCAGCAAGACTAGCGGGAGCTTTGAGCAGTTCTTC.

This clone has only one observation. The chain employs TRBV2 and TRBJ1-3, with D possibly being TRBD1 (5 bases). This CDR3 region has 14 residues. Trimming shortened V by 4 bases and J by 0 bases, and 7 bases separated the two germline ends. CDR1 is SNHLY and CDR2 is FYNNEI in the germline V gene. CDR3 sequence (DNA): TGTGCCAGCAGTGGGGGGAGCTCTGGAAACACCATATATTTT. Protein product: CASSGGSSGNTIYF. The variable domain in full, with the rest retrieved from reference TRBV2 and TRBJ1-3, is EPEVTQTPSHQVTQMGQEVILRCVPISNHLYFYWYRQILGQKVEFLVSFYNNEISEKSEIFDDQFSVERPDGSNFTLKIRSTKLEDSAMYFCASSGGSSGNTIYFGEGSWLTVV.

The chain recombines TRBV5-4 with TRBJ2-2, with a possible D match to TRBD1 (5 bases). This CDR3 comprises 14 residues. Germline-derived CDR1 and CDR2 are SGHNT and YYREEE (reference sequence). Trimming stripped 4 bases from V and 5 bases from J, with 12 bases between. CDR3 DNA: TGTGCCAGCAGCCAGGGTAGTGGAACCGGGGAGCTGTTTTTT. Protein product: CASSQGSGTGELFF.

The V gene is TRBV30, the J gene TRBJ1-3, with D hard to call. Per germline, CDR1 GTSNPN and CDR2 SVGIG (reference sequence). The CDR3 covers 13 residues. Trimming pared 2 bases from V and 0 bases from J, leaving 5 bases between. The CDR3 loop reads CAWSRNSGNTIYF. The CDR3 nucleotides read TGTGCCTGGAGTCGGAACTCTGGAAACACCATATATTTT.

By share, this clone counts as medium-sized. This rearrangement joins TRBV5-5 to TRBJ2-7, with 7 bases that match TRBD2. Looked up from germline, CDR1 is SGHKS and CDR2 is YYEKEE (reference sequence). CDR3 length equals 14 residues. The junction had 6 bases not matched to a gene; V was cut back by 2 bases and J by 4 bases. The CDR3 loop is CASSFGTGGYEQYF. In nucleotides, the CDR3 is TGTGCCAGCAGCTTCGGGACGGGGGGATACGAGCAGTACTTC.

The V and J genes are TRBV28 and TRBJ2-1, with D possibly matching TRBD1 (6 bases). Germline CDR1 reads MDHEN; CDR2 reads SYDVKM. The CDR3 spans 15 residues. Trimming took 7 bases from V and 0 from J, leaving 13 bases between them. CDR3 region: CASNPTGSSYNEQFF. The CDR3 region has the DNA TGTGCCAGCAACCCCACAGGGAGCTCCTACAATGAGCAGTTCTTC.

The V call is TRBV20-1, the J call TRBJ2-6, with D maybe TRBD2 (6 bases). CDR1 is DFQATT, CDR2 SNEGSKA, per germline (reference sequence). There are 14 residues in the CDR3. Trimming left V 3 bases short and J 2 bases short, with 8 bases between. This chain's CDR3 is CSASREAGANVLTF. CDR3 sequence (DNA): TGCAGTGCTAGTAGGGAGGCTGGGGCCAACGTCCTGACTTTC.

The chain couples TRBV4-3 to TRBJ2-7; 12 bases agree with TRBD2. Germline lookup yields CDR1 LGHNA and CDR2 YSLEER. Trimming took 1 base from V and 3 from J; bases not matched to a gene: 4. The CDR3 runs to 16 residues. CDR3 residues: CASSQVGTSGRYEQYF. The CDR3 bases are TGCGCCAGCAGCCAAGTTGGGACTAGCGGGCGCTACGAGCAGTACTTC.

The chain links TRBV27 to TRBJ2-2; 7 positions agree with TRBD2. The CDR3 is made up of 13 amino acids. CDR1 and CDR2 from the germline V gene are MNHEY and SMNVEV (reference sequence). The V segment lost 7 bases and the J segment 9 bases; nucleotides outside the gene matches: 8. CDR3 protein: CASTPGLRRELFF. CDR3 nucleotides: TGTGCCAGCACCCCGGGACTAAGGAGGGAGCTGTTTTTT.

The chain is built from TRBV30 and TRBJ1-6, with TRBD1 as a possible D gene (5 bases). CDR1 GTSNPN and CDR2 SVGIG come from the germline V gene (reference sequence). V was trimmed by 5 bases and J by 8 bases, leaving 16 bases between them. The CDR3 has 14 residues. Here the CDR3 DNA reads TGTGCCTGGGCCTTGGGGACGGAATATTCACCCCTCCACTTT. It encodes CAWALGTEYSPLHF.

CDR3 nucleotide sequence: TGTGCCAGTAGTCCAACGGGACGGCTCTCTGGGGCCAACGTCCTGACTTTC. Translation gives CASSPTGRLSGANVLTF. The V gene is TRBV19, the J gene TRBJ2-6; D may match TRBD1 or TRBD2 (5 bases each). Trimming stripped 5 bases from V and 0 bases from J, with 14 bases between. This CDR3 spans 17 amino acids. The germline gives CDR1 LNHDA, CDR2 SQIVND (reference sequence).

The sample holds one count of this clone. The gene calls are TRBV30 and TRBJ2-3; TRBD2 matches at 12 bases. Germline trimming cut 1 base from V and 1 base from J; bases unmatched to any gene: 6. In germline, CDR1 is GTSNPN, CDR2 SVGIG (reference sequence). The length of the CDR3 is 17 residues. The CDR3 DNA sequence: TGTGCCTGGAGTGCAGGGCTAGCGGGAGGGGGCACAGATACGCAGTATTTT. Encoded protein: CAWSAGLAGGGTDTQYF. The full variable domain, its missing parts supplied by reference TRBV30 and TRBJ2-3, is SQTIHQWPATLVQPVGSPLSLECTVEGTSNPNLYWYRQAAGRGLQLLFYSVGIGQISSEVPQNLSASRPQDRQFILSSKKLLLSDSGFYLCAWSAGLAGGGTDTQYFGPGTRLTVL.

This clone was seen just once. The chain combines TRBV27 with TRBJ2-2, with D unclear. V was clipped by 2 bases and J by 1 base, with 14 bases between them. This CDR3 is built from 17 residues. Germline loops: CDR1 MNHEY, CDR2 SMNVEV (reference sequence). The CDR3 bases are TGTGCCAGCAGTTTACCCGGAAGTAGCCTGAACACCGGGGAGCTGTTTTTT. This gives the protein CASSLPGSSLNTGELFF.

This clone occurred once. The chain has TRBV5-4 and TRBJ1-3, with TRBD1 identical over 8 bases. CDR3 length: 17 residues. Germline V gene lookup returns CDR1 SGHNT and CDR2 YYREEE (reference sequence). V trimming: 4 bases; J trimming: 0 bases; junction bases outside the gene matches: 9. This CDR3 is CASSRGGTGASGNTIYF. In DNA, the CDR3 is TGTGCCAGCAGCAGGGGGGGGACAGGCGCCTCTGGAAACACCATATATTTT.

This clone was recorded a few times. J is TRBJ1-2 and V is TRBV4-2, with unresolved D. CDR1 is LGHNA and CDR2 is YNFKEQ in the germline V gene. Deletions cut 1 base from V and 8 bases from J, with 11 bases between. This CDR3 is built from 13 residues. CDR3 residues: CASSQADGRGYTF. The CDR3 DNA follows: TGTGCCAGCAGCCAAGCGGACGGGCGGGGCTACACCTTC.